The next 25 T cell receptor beta chains were all read from a single sample in a study of cytomegalovirus exposure and HLA in healthy donors. PCR primers comprised 60 Vbeta and 13 Jbeta primers. Assay: immunoSEQ multiplex PCR; the TCRdb copy retains only in-frame clones and omits some. Of tens of thousands of clones in the sample, 78% were seen once. The sequenced sample was PBMCs. These receptor sequences come from a woman aged 40 to 55 in good health and CMV-seronegative.

The chain uses TRBV5-6 and TRBJ2-3; possible D gene TRBD1, 5 bases. The V gene lost 3 bases and the J gene lost 4 bases, with 15 bases spanning the gap. This CDR3 comprises 15 residues. Germline assignment: CDR1 SGHDT and CDR2 YYEEEE. CDR3 coding DNA: TGTGCCAGCAGCTCAACCCCGTTGGGGCCAGATACGCAGTATTTT. This codes for CASSSTPLGPDTQYF.

CDR3 sequence: CASSAWTGGWDEQYF. The CDR3 DNA is TGCGCCAGCAGCGCTTGGACAGGGGGCTGGGACGAGCAGTACTTC. The V gene is TRBV10-2, the J gene TRBJ2-5, with TRBD1 identical over 11 bases. The J call may be wrong; the DNA end is better matched by TRBJ2-7. Germline CDR1 and CDR2: WSHSY and SAAADI. The CDR3 is 15 amino acids.

This chain connects TRBV4-1 to TRBJ1-1; TRBD1 matches 9 bases. CDR3 length equals 17 residues. J was trimmed by 7 bases and V by 5 bases; bases with no gene match: 17. The germline gives CDR1 MGHRA, CDR2 YSYEKL. CDR3 DNA sequence: TGCGCCAGCAGCTTTCTAGGCCCGGGACAGGGTGCCGATGAAGCTTTCTTT. Protein product: CASSFLGPGQGADEAFF.

This clone was recorded only once. This sequence joins TRBV19 and TRBJ1-5, with D possibly being TRBD1 (5 bases). Germline V gene data show CDR1 as LNHDA and CDR2 as SQIVND (reference sequence). The length of the CDR3 is 16 residues. Trimming left V 0 bases short and J 0 bases short, with 9 bases between. CDR3 loop: CASSIERGFSNQPQHF. The CDR3 DNA follows: TGTGCCAGTAGTATAGAAAGGGGATTTAGCAATCAGCCCCAGCATTTT.

The chain combines TRBV7-8 with TRBJ1-1, with a possible D match to TRBD1 (6 bases). The germline gives CDR1 SGHVS, CDR2 FQNEAQ. The CDR3 spans 17 residues. V was clipped by 3 bases and J by 1 base, with 18 bases between them. This chain's CDR3 is CASSFGGPGQPNTEAFF. As DNA, the CDR3 is TGTGCCAGCAGCTTTGGTGGACCCGGACAGCCGAACACTGAAGCTTTCTTT.

This CDR3 reads CASSEVLAFIEQYF. Here the CDR3 DNA reads TGTGCCAGCAGTGAAGTCCTAGCTTTTATCGAGCAGTACTTC. The rearrangement links TRBV2 to TRBJ2-7; a possible D gene is TRBD2 (5 bases). The CDR3 is 14 amino acids. Looked up from germline, CDR1 is SNHLY and CDR2 is FYNNEI. Trimming cost V 1 base and J 6 bases, with 13 bases left between them.

This chain uses TRBV28 with TRBJ2-7; D is possibly TRBD1 (6 bases). CDR1 is MDHEN, CDR2 SYDVKM, per germline. Trimming stripped 3 bases from V and 6 bases from J, with 18 bases between. This CDR3 contains 15 residues. The CDR3 nucleotides are TGTGCCAGCAGTTTCGCAGGGGCCCCTCCGCGCGAGCAGTACTTC. This codes for CASSFAGAPPREQYF.

This clone was seen more than once but under ten times. V gene TRBV27 combines with J gene TRBJ1-5; D not certain. CDR3 length: 14 residues. With 3 bases removed from V and 3 bases from J, the gap between germline ends came to 9 bases. CDR1 MNHEY and CDR2 SMNVEV come from the germline V gene (reference sequence). In nucleotides, the CDR3 is TGTGCCAGCAGTTTCTCACAATACAATCAGCCCCAGCATTTT. Its translation: CASSFSQYNQPQHF.

This clone turned up a few times. The chain uses TRBV5-5 and TRBJ1-1; D is unresolved. The CDR3 totals 13 residues. V lost 7 bases to trimming and J lost 4 bases, with 14 bases between them. CDR1 and CDR2 (germline): SGHKS, YYEKEE (reference sequence). CDR3 bases: TGTGCCAGCTTAGCGCTCGGGAGCACTGAAGCTTTCTTT. As protein: CASLALGSTEAFF.

The chain is built from TRBV14 and TRBJ2-3; D not resolved. The CDR3 has 15 amino acids. V shed 0 bases and J shed 5 bases, with 12 bases lying between them. The germline CDR1 and CDR2 sequences are SGHDN and FVKESK. This CDR3 reads CASSQDGVRGDTQYF. The CDR3 DNA sequence: TGTGCCAGCAGCCAAGATGGAGTGCGCGGAGATACGCAGTATTTT.

The V and J genes are TRBV10-3 and TRBJ2-1; 8 positions match TRBD1. V was pared by 2 bases and J by 7 bases, with 4 bases of the junction left unmatched. The CDR3 runs 14 residues. Looked up from germline, CDR1 is ENHRY and CDR2 is SYGVKD. The CDR3 nucleotides are TGTGCCATCAGTGAGGACAGGGGTGGGAATGAGCAGTTCTTC. This translates into CAISEDRGGNEQFF.

This chain joins TRBV10-3 and TRBJ1-1; weak D call: TRBD1 (5 bases). V dropped 4 bases and J dropped 0 bases, with 15 bases sitting between them. This CDR3 has 16 residues. Germline-derived CDR1 and CDR2 are ENHRY and SYGVKD. CDR3 in amino acids: CAISGGERGVNTEAFF. CDR3 coding DNA: TGTGCCATCAGTGGGGGCGAACGCGGGGTGAACACTGAAGCTTTCTTT.

This clone was detected once. The chain joins TRBV6-4 to TRBJ1-1; D perhaps matches TRBD1 (5 bases). Between the trimmed V and J ends, which lost 5 bases and 0 bases, there was a span of 19 bases. The CDR3 covers 17 residues. The germline V gene has CDR1 MRHNA and CDR2 SNTAGT. The CDR3 loop is CASSPSRKGLVNTEAFF. Written as DNA, the CDR3 is TGTGCCAGCAGTCCGAGCCGAAAGGGGCTGGTGAACACTGAAGCTTTCTTT.

This clone appeared many times. V is TRBV6-1 and J is TRBJ2-1; 8 bases agree with TRBD2. Germline CDR1 reads MNHNS; CDR2 reads SASEGT. With V trimmed by 3 bases and J by 4 bases, 2 bases remained unmatched. The CDR3 totals 14 residues. The CDR3 region is CASSETSEYNEQFF. The CDR3 DNA follows: TGTGCCAGCAGTGAGACTAGCGAGTACAATGAGCAGTTCTTC.

This sequence joins TRBV27 and TRBJ2-5, with D maybe TRBD2 (6 bases). The CDR3 contains 16 residues. V was shortened by 2 bases and J by 5 bases, with 18 bases between the two germline ends. Germline CDR1 reads MNHEY; CDR2 reads SMNVEV (reference sequence). CDR3 sequence: CASSLAWELAWETQYF. The CDR3 nucleotides are TGTGCCAGCAGTTTAGCGTGGGAACTAGCATGGGAGACCCAGTACTTC.

The chain combines TRBV12-5 with TRBJ2-7; 7 bases are shared with TRBD1. The CDR3 totals 13 residues. J gave up 6 bases and V 5 bases, and 7 bases lay outside the gene matches. Germline CDR1 and CDR2: LGHNT and FRNRAP. In DNA form, the CDR3 reads TGTGCTAGTGGTCTGACAGGGTCAGCCGAGCAGTACTTC. It codes for CASGLTGSAEQYF.

V gene TRBV29-1 combines with J gene TRBJ2-1; D is possibly TRBD2 (6 bases). The V gene lost 4 bases and the J gene lost 9 bases, with 13 bases spanning the gap. CDR3 length equals 12 residues. The germline CDR1 and CDR2 sequences are SQVTM and ANQGSEA. CDR3 region: CSVVEGTSEQFF. CDR3 nucleotide sequence: TGCAGCGTTGTGGAGGGGACGAGTGAGCAGTTCTTC.

The gene calls are TRBV28 and TRBJ2-7; TRBD1 agrees at 10 bases. J was trimmed by 5 bases and V by 6 bases; bases with no gene match: 7. Per germline, CDR1 MDHEN and CDR2 SYDVKM. The CDR3 spans 14 residues. DNA of the CDR3: TGTGCCAGCAGACCGGGACAGGGGCGGAACGAGCAGTACTTC. Translation: CASRPGQGRNEQYF. The full variable domain, its missing parts supplied by reference TRBV28 and TRBJ2-7, is DVKVTQSSRYLVKRTGEKVFLECVQDMDHENMFWYRQDPGLGLRLIYFSYDVKMKEKGDIPEGYSVSREKKERFSLILESASTNQTSMYLCASRPGQGRNEQYFGPGTRLTVT.

This clone appeared once. The V and J genes are TRBV6-6 and TRBJ2-3; 12 bases map to TRBD2. The J segment lost 4 bases and the V segment lost 6 bases, leaving 2 bases of the junction unmatched. The length of the CDR3 is 14 residues. Germline values: CDR1 MNHNY, CDR2 SVGAGI (reference sequence). CDR3 in amino acids: CASRTSGSSDTQYF. The CDR3 region has the DNA TGTGCCAGCAGGACTAGCGGGAGCTCAGATACGCAGTATTTT.

This clone was recorded once. This sequence joins TRBV28 and TRBJ2-5; D is possibly TRBD2 (6 bases). Germline CDR1 and CDR2: MDHEN and SYDVKM. This CDR3 region has 15 residues. Trimming removed 6 bases from V and 1 base from J, with 15 bases in between. The CDR3 DNA reads TGTGCCAGCAGCCGAGGCGGGGCCGTCCAAGAGACCCAGTACTTC. It codes for CASSRGGAVQETQYF.

V and J are TRBV14 and TRBJ2-7; 8 bases are shared with TRBD1. The CDR3 is made up of 13 amino acids. Germline V gives CDR1 SGHDN, CDR2 FVKESK. Trimming took 6 bases from V and 6 from J; bases not matched to a gene: 7. The CDR3 reads CASRTSGGSEQYF. The DNA of the CDR3 is TGTGCCAGCAGGACCTCAGGGGGCAGCGAGCAGTACTTC.

This chain joins TRBV28 and TRBJ2-3; 9 bases fit TRBD2. Looked up from germline, CDR1 is MDHEN and CDR2 is SYDVKM. V shed 10 bases, J shed 3 bases, and the junction held 11 bases outside the gene matches. The CDR3 extends over 15 amino acids. The CDR3 region has the DNA TGTGCCACCTCCAGGGGTAGCGGGAGAACAGATACGCAGTATTTT. This gives the protein CATSRGSGRTDTQYF.

CDR3 in amino acids: CASSFWDRGHTGNTIYF. The CDR3, as DNA: TGTGCCAGCAGTTTTTGGGACAGGGGGCATACTGGAAACACCATATATTTT. The genes are TRBV28 and TRBJ1-3, with TRBD1 identical over 12 bases. The ends lost 3 bases at V and 2 bases at J; junction bases unmatched: 5. CDR1 is MDHEN and CDR2 is SYDVKM in the germline V gene. The CDR3 contains 17 residues.

Notes on this clone: Other DNA sequences in this sample translate to the same CDR3. This chain links TRBV9 with TRBJ1-1; weak D call: TRBD1 (5 bases). The CDR3 extends over 15 amino acids. Trimming removed 1 base from V and 0 bases from J, with 10 bases in between. Germline V gene lookup returns CDR1 SGDLS and CDR2 YYNGEE. CDR3 protein: CASSVNGGMNTEAFF. The DNA for the CDR3 is TGTGCCAGCAGCGTAAATGGGGGGATGAACACTGAAGCTTTCTTT.

This chain connects TRBV2 to TRBJ2-2, with a weak D call TRBD1 (5 bases). The CDR3 consists of 14 residues. With 4 bases removed from V and 4 bases from J, the gap between germline ends came to 10 bases. The germline CDR1 and CDR2 sequences are SNHLY and FYNNEI. CDR3 in amino acids: CASSVWQGTGELFF. CDR3 coding DNA: TGTGCCAGCAGTGTGTGGCAGGGCACCGGGGAGCTGTTTTTT.